This TCR beta chain was found in a study of T cells in Graves' hyperthyroidism and ophthalmopathy (dated by TCRdb to between 2018 and 2020). Regarding the study in general: To identify TCR V-J signatures that set the groups apart, the researchers used a discovery cohort of 100 patients, made up of roughly 40 with Graves' ophthalmopathy and some 58 with stable Graves' hyperthyroidism. The paper reports TCR Vbeta CDR3 sequencing of approximately 140 peripheral blood samples: 43 ophthalmopathy, 70 to 85 hyperthyroidism and about 17 progressor patients. After sampling, hyperthyroidism patients received methimazole starting at 30 mg daily, and ophthalmopathy patients received high-dose intravenous methylprednisolone. Prospective prediction of ophthalmopathy was tested in an independent validation cohort consisting of roughly 19 hyperthyroidism patients and more than 15 patients who later progressed to ophthalmopathy. In roughly six Graves' hyperthyroidism patients, the study also compared T-cell repertoires from thyroid tissue with T-cell repertoires from blood. The 100 or so discovery patients were divided at random into training and test sets in a 7:3 ratio.

There are a few counts of this clonotype. Its antigen remains undetermined. Base qualities are not provided; no much larger clone lies one nucleotide away. Paper-wide results and their limitations: In validation, progression to ophthalmopathy was predicted by the model with 70% to 71% sensitivity and roughly 76% specificity, a median of about 6.4 months before onset. Blood samples also contained most of the expanded thyroid clonotypes (frequency above 0.001), which suggests that blood repertoires may reflect thyroid immune responses. In cross-validation, a model built on a 13 V-J signature told ophthalmopathy apart from stable hyperthyroidism with 87.88% sensitivity and 81% to 82% specificity, and in testing the same model reached 80%/75%. No statistical method was used to set the sample size in advance, and investigators knew the group allocation.

Patients with uncontrolled infections, other autoimmune diseases, pregnancy or lactation were excluded. Diagnoses were based on clinical symptoms, serum thyroxine and TRAb, thyroid ultrasound and orbital computed tomography. Trizol reagent was used to extract total RNA, and RNA quality was then checked on an Agilent 2100 Bioanalyzer. From the cysteine through the phenylalanine, the CDR3 covers 17 amino acids. Only the CDR3 region is kept as DNA, spanning 51 bases read in frame from base 1. At the junction V is shortened by 0 bases and J by 4 bases, with 16 bases in between. CDR1 SEHNR and CDR2 FQNEAQ were looked up in the germline V gene (reference sequence). The TCR beta CDR3 regions were amplified from RNA transcripts. The first round of RT-PCR for the TCR CDR3 was performed with the HTBI primer set and the Qiagen OneStep RT-PCR kit. Libraries were constructed in a second round of multiplex PCR, after which size selection and purification were performed. The libraries were sequenced on an Illumina HiSeq2000 using paired-end 100 bp reads. As for the authors' bioinformatics: Raw data were processed with SOAPnuke, discarding reads with adapters, uncalled bases, mean Phred below 15, or no exact constant-primer or identifier match. COPE v1.2.5 was used to merge high-quality paired reads, and clonotypes were defined as unique nucleotide sequences. MiTCR v1.1 was used to align clonotypes to the IMGT TRBV, TRBD and TRBJ reference segments. The analysis was restricted to V-J combinations with a frequency above 0.0001, which together covered 99% to 99.2% of the repertoires. A TCS score was defined as the ratio between F50 (clonal expansion) and ExV (chaos), using BLOSUM62-based TCRdist between CDR3 peptides within each V-J. Welch's t-statistics and random forest reduced approximately 520 V-J features to about 13, which were used in a naive Bayes classifier (R e1071). The similarity between thyroid and blood repertoires was quantified using the Morisita-Horn index. TCRdb trimmed the raw reads at Q25, called clones with MiXCR and kept productive beta chains. Duplicate CDR3 protein sequences are folded into a single record with the most common DNA and genes. The V and J calls shown here were made by TCRdb, not taken from the authors' results. The sample profile shows about 500,000 distinct CDR3 sequences; approximately 48% of them were found once. About two fifths of the sample belongs to the ten largest clones.

This sequence originates from an adult woman with Graves' disease, either hyperthyroidism or ophthalmopathy (not recorded which). Sequenced input: peripheral blood or thyroid tissue (not recorded which). Here the chain combines TRBV7-9 and TRBJ1-3; 5 matching bases give a weak D call of TRBD1. The CDR3 amino acid sequence is: CASSLALRGSRGNTIYF. The DNA reads TGTGCCAGCAGCTTAGCGCTGCGGGGGAGTCGAGGAAACACCATATATTTT.